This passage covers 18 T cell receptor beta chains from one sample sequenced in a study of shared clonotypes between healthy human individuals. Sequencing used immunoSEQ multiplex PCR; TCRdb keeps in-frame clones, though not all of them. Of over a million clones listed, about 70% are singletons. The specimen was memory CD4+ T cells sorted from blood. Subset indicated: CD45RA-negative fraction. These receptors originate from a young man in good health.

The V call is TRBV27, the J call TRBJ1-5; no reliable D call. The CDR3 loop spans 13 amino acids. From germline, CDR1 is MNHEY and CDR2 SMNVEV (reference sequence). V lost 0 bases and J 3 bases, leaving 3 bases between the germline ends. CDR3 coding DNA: TGTGCCAGCAGTTTATCCTACAATCAGCCCCAGCATTTT. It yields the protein CASSLSYNQPQHF.

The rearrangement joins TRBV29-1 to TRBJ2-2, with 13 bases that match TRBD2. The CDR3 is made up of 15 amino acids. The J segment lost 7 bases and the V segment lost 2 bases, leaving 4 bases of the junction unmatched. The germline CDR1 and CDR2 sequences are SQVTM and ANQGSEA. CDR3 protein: CSVENGTSGVGELFF. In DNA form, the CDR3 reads TGCAGCGTTGAAAACGGGACTAGCGGGGTCGGGGAGCTGTTTTTT.

CDR3 nucleotide sequence: TGTGCCAGCAGCAAAATACCGGGGGGCGACACAGATACGCAGTATTTT. It encodes CASSKIPGGDTDTQYF. The V gene is TRBV21-1, the J gene TRBJ2-3; the D call TRBD2 from the table was never checked on the DNA. TRBV21-1 corresponds to a pseudogene. This CDR3 has 16 residues.

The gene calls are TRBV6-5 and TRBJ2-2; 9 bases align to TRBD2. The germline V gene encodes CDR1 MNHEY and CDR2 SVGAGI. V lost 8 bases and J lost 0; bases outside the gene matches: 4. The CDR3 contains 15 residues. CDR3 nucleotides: TGTGCCAGCGCGAGGACTAGCGCGAACACCGGGGAGCTGTTTTTT. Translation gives CASARTSANTGELFF.

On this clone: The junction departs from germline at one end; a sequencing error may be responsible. The CDR3 here is CASSETVEVFF. In nucleotides, the CDR3 is TGTGCCAGCAGTGAAACGGTCGAAGTTTTCTTT. This rearrangement joins TRBV6-1 to TRBJ1-1; D ambiguous. The CDR3 sequence is 11 residues long. The germline V gene encodes CDR1 MNHNS and CDR2 SASEGT.

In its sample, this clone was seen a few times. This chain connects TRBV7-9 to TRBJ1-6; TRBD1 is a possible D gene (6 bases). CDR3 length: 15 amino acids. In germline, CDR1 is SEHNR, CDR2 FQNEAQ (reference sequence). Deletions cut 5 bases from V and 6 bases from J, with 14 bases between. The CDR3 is CASSLLGRGNSPLHF. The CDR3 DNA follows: TGTGCCAGCAGCCTACTAGGCAGGGGTAATTCACCCCTCCACTTT.

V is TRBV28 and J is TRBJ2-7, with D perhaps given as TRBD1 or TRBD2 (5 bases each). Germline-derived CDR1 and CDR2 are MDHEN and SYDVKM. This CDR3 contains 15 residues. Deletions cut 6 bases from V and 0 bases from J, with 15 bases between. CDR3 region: CASSIEGSHSYEQYF. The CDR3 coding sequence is TGTGCCAGCAGCATAGAGGGGAGCCACTCCTACGAGCAGTACTTC.

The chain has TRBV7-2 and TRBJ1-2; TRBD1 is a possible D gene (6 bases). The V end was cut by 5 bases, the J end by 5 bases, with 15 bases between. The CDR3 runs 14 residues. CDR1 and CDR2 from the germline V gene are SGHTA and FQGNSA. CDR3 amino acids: CASSAGQPGYGYTF. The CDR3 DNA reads TGTGCCAGCAGCGCAGGACAGCCTGGATATGGCTACACCTTC.

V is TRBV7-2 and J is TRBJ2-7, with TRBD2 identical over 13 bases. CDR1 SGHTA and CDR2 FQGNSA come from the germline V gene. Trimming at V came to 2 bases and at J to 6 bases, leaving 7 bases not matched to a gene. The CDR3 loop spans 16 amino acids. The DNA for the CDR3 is TGTGCCAGCAGCTTACGGACTAGCGGGGGAGTGGTCGAGCAGTACTTC. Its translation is CASSLRTSGGVVEQYF.

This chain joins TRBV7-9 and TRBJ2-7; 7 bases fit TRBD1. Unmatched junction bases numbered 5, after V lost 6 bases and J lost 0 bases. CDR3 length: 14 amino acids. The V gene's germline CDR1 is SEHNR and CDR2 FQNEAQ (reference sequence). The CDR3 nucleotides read TGTGCCAGCAGGGACAGGACGAGCTCCTACGAGCAGTACTTC. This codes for CASRDRTSSYEQYF.

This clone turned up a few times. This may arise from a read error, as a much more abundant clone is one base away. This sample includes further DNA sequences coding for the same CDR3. The CDR3 DNA follows: TGTGCCAGCAGCTCACAGGGGGGCACTGAAGCTTTCTTT. Translation gives CASSSQGGTEAFF. J is TRBJ1-1 and V is TRBV7-9, with 8 bases matching TRBD1. Germline values: CDR1 SEHNR, CDR2 FQNEAQ (reference sequence). This CDR3 is built from 13 residues. The junction had 2 bases not matched to a gene; V was cut back by 4 bases and J by 4 bases.

This CDR3 reads CASSVGEGEKLFF. CDR3 DNA: TGTGCCAGCAGTGTCGGTGAGGGAGAAAAACTGTTTTTT. This chain joins TRBV6-1 and TRBJ1-4; D ambiguous. V was cut by 4 bases and J by 8 bases, with 11 bases left in between. In germline, CDR1 is MNHNS, CDR2 SASEGT. The CDR3 length is 13 residues.

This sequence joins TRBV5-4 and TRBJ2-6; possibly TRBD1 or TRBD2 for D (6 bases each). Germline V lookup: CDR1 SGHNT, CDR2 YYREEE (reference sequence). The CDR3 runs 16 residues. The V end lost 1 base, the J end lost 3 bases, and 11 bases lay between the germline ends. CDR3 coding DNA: TGTGCCAGCAGCTTGTTTGGGGGGCTTGGGGCCAACGTCCTGACTTTC. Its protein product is CASSLFGGLGANVLTF.

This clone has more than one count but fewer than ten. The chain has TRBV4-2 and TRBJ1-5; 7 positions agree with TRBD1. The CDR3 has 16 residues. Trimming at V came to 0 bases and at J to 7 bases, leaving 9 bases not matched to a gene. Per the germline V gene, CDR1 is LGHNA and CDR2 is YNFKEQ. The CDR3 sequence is CASSQDRAGGGQPQHF. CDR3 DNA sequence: TGTGCCAGCAGCCAAGATAGGGCAGGGGGAGGCCAGCCCCAGCATTTT.

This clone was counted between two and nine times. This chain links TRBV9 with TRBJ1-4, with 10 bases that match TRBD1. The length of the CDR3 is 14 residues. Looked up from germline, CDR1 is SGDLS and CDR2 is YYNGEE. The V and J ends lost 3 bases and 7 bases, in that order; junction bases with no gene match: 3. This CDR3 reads CASSADRGFEKLFF. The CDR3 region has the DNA TGTGCCAGCAGCGCGGACAGGGGGTTTGAAAAACTGTTTTTT.

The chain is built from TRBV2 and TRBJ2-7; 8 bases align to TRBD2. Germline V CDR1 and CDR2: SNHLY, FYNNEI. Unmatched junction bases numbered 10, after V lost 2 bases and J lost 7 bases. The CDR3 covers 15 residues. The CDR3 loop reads CASSETSIPGGEQYF. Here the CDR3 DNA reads TGTGCCAGCAGTGAAACCAGCATCCCGGGGGGGGAGCAGTACTTC.

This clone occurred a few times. The DNA for the CDR3 is TGTGCCTGGAGATCAAGGCGGACTGAAGCTTTCTTT. This sequence encodes CAWRSRRTEAFF. V and J are TRBV30 and TRBJ1-1; D gene uncertain. The CDR3 sequence is 12 residues long. Germline lookup yields CDR1 GTSNPN and CDR2 SVGIG (reference sequence). The V and J ends lost 3 bases and 5 bases respectively, with 10 bases between them.

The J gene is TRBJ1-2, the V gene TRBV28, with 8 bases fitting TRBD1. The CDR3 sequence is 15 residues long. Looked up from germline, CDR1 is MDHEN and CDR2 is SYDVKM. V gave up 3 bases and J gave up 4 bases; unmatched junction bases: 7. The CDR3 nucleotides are TGTGCCAGCAGTTTGACAGGGGAGAAGGGCTATGGCTACACCTTC. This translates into CASSLTGEKGYGYTF.